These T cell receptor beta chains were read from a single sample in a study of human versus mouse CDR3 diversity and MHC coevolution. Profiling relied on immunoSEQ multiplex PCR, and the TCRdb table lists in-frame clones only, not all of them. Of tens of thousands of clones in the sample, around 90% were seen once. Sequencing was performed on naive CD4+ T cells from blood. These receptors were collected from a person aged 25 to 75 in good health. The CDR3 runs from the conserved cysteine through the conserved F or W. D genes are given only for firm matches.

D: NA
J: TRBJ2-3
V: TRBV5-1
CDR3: CASSFGTDTQYF

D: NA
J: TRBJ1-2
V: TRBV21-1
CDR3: CASSRLTTGDRPNYGYTF

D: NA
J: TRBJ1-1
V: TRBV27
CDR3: CASSPLTGRNTEAFF

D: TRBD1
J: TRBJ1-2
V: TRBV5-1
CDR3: CASNPGGQGYAYGYTF

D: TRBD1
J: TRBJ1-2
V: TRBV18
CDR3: CASSPQGAHGYTF

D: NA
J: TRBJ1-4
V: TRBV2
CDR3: CASSLSGATNEKLFF

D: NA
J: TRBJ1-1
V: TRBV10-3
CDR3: CAISEAQDTEAFF

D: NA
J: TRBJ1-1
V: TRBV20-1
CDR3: CSASGQGEAFF

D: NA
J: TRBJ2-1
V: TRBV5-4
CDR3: CASSLDWSRYNEQFF

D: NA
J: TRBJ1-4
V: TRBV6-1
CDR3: CASSERRGTANEKLFF

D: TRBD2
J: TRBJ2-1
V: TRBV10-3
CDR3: CAISEVGLAASPYNEQFF

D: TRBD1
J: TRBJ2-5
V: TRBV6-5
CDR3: CASSWDSQETQYF

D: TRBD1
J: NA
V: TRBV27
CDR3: CASSILPTGGYEQYF

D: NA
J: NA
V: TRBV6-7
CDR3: CASPQDTYEQYF

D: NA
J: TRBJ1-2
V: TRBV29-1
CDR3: CSVDAVGRGGVYGYTF

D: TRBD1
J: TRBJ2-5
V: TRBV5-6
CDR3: CASSLRGQPQETQYF

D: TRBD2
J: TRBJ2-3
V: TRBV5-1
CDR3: CASSFGGGDTQYF

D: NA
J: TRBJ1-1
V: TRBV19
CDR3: CASSPAAGEAFF

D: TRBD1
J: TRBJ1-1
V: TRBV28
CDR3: CASSEQGYTEAFF

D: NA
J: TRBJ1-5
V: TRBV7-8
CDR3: CASSSTGGRSNQPQHF

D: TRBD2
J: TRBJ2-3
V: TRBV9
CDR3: CASSRGGPDTQYF

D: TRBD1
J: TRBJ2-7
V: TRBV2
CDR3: CASSDPRGLLEQYF

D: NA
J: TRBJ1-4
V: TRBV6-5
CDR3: CASSGQGGEKLFF

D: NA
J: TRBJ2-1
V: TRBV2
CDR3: CASSVRVTSYNEQFF

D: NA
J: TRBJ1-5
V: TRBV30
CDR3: CAWSVREVGQPQHF

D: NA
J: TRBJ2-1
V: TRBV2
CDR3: CASRGTGDWAEQFF

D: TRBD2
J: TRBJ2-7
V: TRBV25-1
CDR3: CASSELSSGSSFHEQYF

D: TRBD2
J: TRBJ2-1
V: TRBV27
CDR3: CASSFRLADNNEQFF

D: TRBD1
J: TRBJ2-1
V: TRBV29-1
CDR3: CSVARDSTYNEQFF

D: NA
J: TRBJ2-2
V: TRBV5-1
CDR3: CASSLEIASTGELFF

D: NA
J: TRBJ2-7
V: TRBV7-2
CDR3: CASSFQTPSYEQYF

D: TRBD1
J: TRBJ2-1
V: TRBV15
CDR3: CATSRDRQGVQFF

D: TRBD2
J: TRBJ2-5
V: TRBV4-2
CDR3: CASSQAGSGGRGETQYF

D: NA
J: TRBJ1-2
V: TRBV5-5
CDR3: CASSLSLGDYGYTF

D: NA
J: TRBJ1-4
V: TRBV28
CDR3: CASSFRGTNEKLFF